The clone carrying this TCR beta chain was found a few times. This sample stems from a study of patients and donors after allogeneic stem cell transplantation. The V gene's germline CDR1 is SGHVS and CDR2 FQNEAQ. The CDR3 spans 14 residues. The V end was cut by 5 bases, the J end by 5 bases, with 12 bases between. TCRdb re-derived calls from the RT-PCR reads in MiXCR, one entry per CDR3 protein. The sample shows tens of thousands of distinct CDR3 sequences, 48% of them seen only once. The specimen was blood, either unsorted or a sorted T cell fraction (not recorded which). This chain uses TRBV7-8 with TRBJ1-4; D gene uncertain. The source is a human donor who was either an allogeneic HSCT recipient or a stem cell or donor lymphocyte infusion donor (not recorded which). It is not recorded whose cells these are; they may come from a transplant donor. The chain's CDR3 is CASSNPAKNEKLFF. The CDR3 bases are TGTGCCAGCAGCAACCCGGCTAAGAATGAAAAACTGTTTTTT.